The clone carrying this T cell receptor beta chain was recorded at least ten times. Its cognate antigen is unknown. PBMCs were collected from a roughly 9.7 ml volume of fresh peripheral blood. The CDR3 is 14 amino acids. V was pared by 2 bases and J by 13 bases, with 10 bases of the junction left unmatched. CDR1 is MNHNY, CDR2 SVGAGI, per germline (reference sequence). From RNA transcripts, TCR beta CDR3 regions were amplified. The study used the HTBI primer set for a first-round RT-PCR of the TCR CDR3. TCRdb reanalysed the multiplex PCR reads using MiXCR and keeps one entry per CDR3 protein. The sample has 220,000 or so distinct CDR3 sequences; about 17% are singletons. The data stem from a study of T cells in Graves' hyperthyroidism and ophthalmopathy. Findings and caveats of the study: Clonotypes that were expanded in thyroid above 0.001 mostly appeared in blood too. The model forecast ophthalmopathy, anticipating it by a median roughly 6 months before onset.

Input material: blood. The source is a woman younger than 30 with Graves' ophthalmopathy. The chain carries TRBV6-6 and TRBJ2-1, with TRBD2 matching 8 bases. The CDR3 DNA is TGTGCCAGCAGTTACGGAAGCGGGAGAAGTTACCAGTTCTTC. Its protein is CASSYGSGRSYQFF.